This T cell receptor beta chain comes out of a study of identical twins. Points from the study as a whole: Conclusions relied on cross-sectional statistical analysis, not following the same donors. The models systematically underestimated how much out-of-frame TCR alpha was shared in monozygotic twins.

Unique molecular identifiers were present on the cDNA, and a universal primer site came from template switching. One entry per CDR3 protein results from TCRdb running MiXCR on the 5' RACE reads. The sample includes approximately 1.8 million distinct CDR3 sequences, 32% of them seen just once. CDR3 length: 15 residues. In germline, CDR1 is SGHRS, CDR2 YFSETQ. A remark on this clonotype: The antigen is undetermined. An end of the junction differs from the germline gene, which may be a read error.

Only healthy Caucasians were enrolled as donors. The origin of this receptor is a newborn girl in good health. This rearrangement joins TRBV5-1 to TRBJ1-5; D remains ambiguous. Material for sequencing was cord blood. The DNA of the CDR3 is TGCGCCGGCAGCTTGCGCAAAGATAGCAATCAGCCCCAGCATTTT. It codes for CAGSLRKDSNQPQHF.